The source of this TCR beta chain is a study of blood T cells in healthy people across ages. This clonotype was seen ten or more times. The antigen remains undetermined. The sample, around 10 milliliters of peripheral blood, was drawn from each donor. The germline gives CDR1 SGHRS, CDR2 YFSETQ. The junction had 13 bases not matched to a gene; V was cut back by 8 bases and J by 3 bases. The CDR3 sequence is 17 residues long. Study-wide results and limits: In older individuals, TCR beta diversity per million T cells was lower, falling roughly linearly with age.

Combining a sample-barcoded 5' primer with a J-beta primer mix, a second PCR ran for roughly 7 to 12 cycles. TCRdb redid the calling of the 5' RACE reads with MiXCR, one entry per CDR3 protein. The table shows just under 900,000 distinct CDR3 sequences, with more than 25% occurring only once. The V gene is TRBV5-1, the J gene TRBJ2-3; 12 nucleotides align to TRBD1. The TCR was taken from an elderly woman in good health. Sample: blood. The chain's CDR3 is CASSLGTGGPLTDTQYF. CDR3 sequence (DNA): TGCGCCAGTTCCCTTGGGACAGGGGGCCCACTTACAGATACGCAGTATTTT.